The clone carrying this T cell receptor beta chain was recorded at least ten times. Its matching antigen is unknown. The CDR3 extends over 10 amino acids. CDR1 and CDR2 (germline): MNHNS, SASEGT. Trimming pared 1 base from V and 6 bases from J, leaving 0 bases between. Time point meaning: healthy volunteer bleed at 6 weeks. Extraction yielded total RNA from whole blood (unfractionated). The data are from a study of human T cells and chemical hapten exposure. Whole-study results and caveats: No change in TCRs above 1 in 1000 frequency was produced by DPC sensitization.

Single cDNA molecules in the library carried unique molecular identifiers attached during preparation. MiXCR, run by TCRdb on the RACE reads, gives a single entry per CDR3 protein. The sample includes tens of thousands of distinct CDR3 sequences, about 5.5% of them seen just once. The sample comprised whole blood. The clonotype comes from a human donor in good health. Some clones in this sample may be carry-over from other donors' samples. V usage is TRBV6-1 and J usage is TRBJ1-2; no firm D call. In nucleotides, the CDR3 is TGTGCCAGCAGTGAAGATGGCTACACCTTC. Translation gives CASSEDGYTF.